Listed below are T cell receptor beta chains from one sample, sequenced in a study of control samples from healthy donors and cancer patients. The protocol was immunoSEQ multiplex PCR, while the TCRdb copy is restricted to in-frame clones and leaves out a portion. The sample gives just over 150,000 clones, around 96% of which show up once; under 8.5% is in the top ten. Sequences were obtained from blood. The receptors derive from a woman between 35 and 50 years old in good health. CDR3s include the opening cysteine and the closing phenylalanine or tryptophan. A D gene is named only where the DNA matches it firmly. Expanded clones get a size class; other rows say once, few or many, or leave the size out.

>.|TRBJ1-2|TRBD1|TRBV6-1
TGTGCCAGCAGTGACGCCCAAACTTTGACAGGGACGGCTCTTGGCTACACCTTC
CASSDAQTLTGTALGYTF
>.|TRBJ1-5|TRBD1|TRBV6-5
TGTGCCAGCAGCTCCGACAGGGACTTTCGTCAGCCCCAGCATTTT
CASSSDRDFRQPQHF
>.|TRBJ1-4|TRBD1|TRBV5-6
TGTGCCAGCAGCATTTCCGGACAGGGCGCACGGTTTTTT
CASSISGQGARFF
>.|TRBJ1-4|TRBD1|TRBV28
TGTGCCAGCACGACAGGGGTTAATGAAAAACTGTTTTTT
CASTTGVNEKLFF
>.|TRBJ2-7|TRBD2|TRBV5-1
TGCGCCAGCAGCTTCACTCTGGCGGGAGGCCCATACTACGAGCAGTACTTC
CASSFTLAGGPYYEQYF
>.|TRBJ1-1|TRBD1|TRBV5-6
TGTGCCAGCAGCGGGGGGACAGGGGTCCCCTACACTGAAGCTTTCTTT
CASSGGTGVPYTEAFF
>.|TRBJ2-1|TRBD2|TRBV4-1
TGCGCCAGCAGCCAAGTTCCCGGGACTAGCGGGAGCCCCTACAATGAGCAGTTCTTC
CASSQVPGTSGSPYNEQFF
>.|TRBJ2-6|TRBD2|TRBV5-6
TGTGCCAGCAGCTTGATTTCCGCGGGGGCTGGGGCCAACGTCCTGACTTTC
CASSLISAGAGANVLTF
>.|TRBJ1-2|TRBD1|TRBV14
TGTGCCAGCAGCCACGAGGGACAGGGCATTGATGGCTACACCTTC
CASSHEGQGIDGYTF
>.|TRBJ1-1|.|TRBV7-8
TGTGCCAGCAGCTTAGACCGTTTGTCTGAAGCTTTCTTT
CASSLDRLSEAFF
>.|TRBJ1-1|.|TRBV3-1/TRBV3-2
TGTGCCAGCGTGTTCCAGGGTGCCGCTGAAGCTTTCTTT
CASVFQGAAEAFF
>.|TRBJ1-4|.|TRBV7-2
TGTGCCAGCAGCGCCGACAGGAATAATGAAAAACTGTTTTTT
CASSADRNNEKLFF
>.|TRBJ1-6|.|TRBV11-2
TGTGCCAGCAGTTCCGGACAGCGATCTAATTCACCCCTCCACTTT
CASSSGQRSNSPLHF
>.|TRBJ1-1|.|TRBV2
TGTGCCAGCAGTGAAGGGAGGGGCCCCGAAGCTTTCTTT
CASSEGRGPEAFF
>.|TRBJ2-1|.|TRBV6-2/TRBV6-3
TGTGCCAGCAGTTACTGGGTACGCGGCAATGAGCAGTTCTTC
CASSYWVRGNEQFF
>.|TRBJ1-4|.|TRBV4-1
TGCGCCAGCAGCAAAACAGGGCCCTGGACTAATGAAAAACTGTTTTTT
CASSKTGPWTNEKLFF
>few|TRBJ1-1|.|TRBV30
TGTGCCTGGGTTCAGGAGAACACTGAAGCTTTCTTT
CAWVQENTEAFF
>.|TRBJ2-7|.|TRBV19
TGTGCCAGCGGAGACAGGAGCGCCTCCGAGCAGTACTTC
CASGDRSASEQYF
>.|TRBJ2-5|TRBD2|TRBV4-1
TGCGCCAGCAGCCAAGAAAAGGGACTAGCGGGAGGGCCGCGGCAAGAGACCCAGTACTTC
CASSQEKGLAGGPRQETQYF
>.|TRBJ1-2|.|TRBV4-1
TGCGCCAGCAGCCAAGAGATCCGGACGCTGGGTGGCTACACCTTC
CASSQEIRTLGGYTF
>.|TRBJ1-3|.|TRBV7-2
TGTGCCAGCAGCTTAGAGGGCAGGGTAAACACCATATATTTT
CASSLEGRVNTIYF
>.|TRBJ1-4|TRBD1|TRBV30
TGTGCCTGGAGTGTGGGCTTACAGGGGGCCGAAAAACTGTTTTTT
CAWSVGLQGAEKLFF
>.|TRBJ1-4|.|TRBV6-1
TGTGCCAGCAGTGACCTCTTAGAACTGTTTTTT
CASSDLLELFF
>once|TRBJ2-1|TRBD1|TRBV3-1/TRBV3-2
TGTGCCAGCAGCCAAGATCTGACAGGGACCTACAATGAGCAGTTCTTC
CASSQDLTGTYNEQFF
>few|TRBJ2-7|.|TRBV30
TGTGCCTGGAGCCCCGGACAGAGCTACGAGCAGTACTTC
CAWSPGQSYEQYF
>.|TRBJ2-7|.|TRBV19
TGTGCCAGTAGTACCAGGTCATTGGCGTACGAGCAGTACTTC
CASSTRSLAYEQYF
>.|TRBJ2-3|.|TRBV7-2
TGTGCCAGCAGCGTTGACAGGAGGACAGATACGCAGTATTTT
CASSVDRRTDTQYF
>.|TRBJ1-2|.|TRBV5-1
TGCGCCAGCACCATAGGGACCTCTGACTATGGCTACACCTTC
CASTIGTSDYGYTF
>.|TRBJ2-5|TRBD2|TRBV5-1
TGCGCCAGCAGCTTGGAAAGCGGGAGGGAGACCCAGTACTTC
CASSLESGRETQYF
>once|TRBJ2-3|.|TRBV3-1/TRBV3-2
TGTGCCAGCAGCCACCAGGATACGCAGTATTTT
CASSHQDTQYF
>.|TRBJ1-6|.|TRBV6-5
TGTGCCAGCATGCGGGGAGTTTATAATTCACCCCTCCACTTT
CASMRGVYNSPLHF
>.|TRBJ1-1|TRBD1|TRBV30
TGTGCCTGGAGTTCCCTCAGGGGGCGGTGGACTGAAGCTTTCTTT
CAWSSLRGRWTEAFF
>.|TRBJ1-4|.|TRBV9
TGTGCCAGCAGCCGCAGTGGTCTTGGGGTGTTAGGGGAAAAACTGTTTTTT
CASSRSGLGVLGEKLFF
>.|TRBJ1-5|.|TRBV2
TGTGCCAGCAGTGAAGCCAATCAGCCCCAGCATTTT
CASSEANQPQHF
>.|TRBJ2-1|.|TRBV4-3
TGCGCCAGCAGCCAAGACGCCAGTCTGAGGAGTGAGCAGTTCTTC
CASSQDASLRSEQFF
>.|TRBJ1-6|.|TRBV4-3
TGCGCCAGCAGCCAAGATAAGCGGGGGGATTCACCCCTCCACTTT
CASSQDKRGDSPLHF
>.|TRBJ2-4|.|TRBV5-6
TGTGCCAGCAGCTTATGGGGATGGCTCGACGTTTTAGCCAAAAACATTCAGTACTTC
CASSLWGWLDVLAKNIQYF